The 12 T cell receptor beta chains listed next were all sequenced from one sample in a study of T cell repertoires in cytomegalovirus infection. TCRdb independently ran MiXCR on the reads; one entry per CDR3 protein. The table lists 640,000 or so distinct CDR3 sequences, roughly 36% of them singletons, with around a sixth in the top ten. These TCRs are of unknown antigen specificity. This specimen was cultured PBMCs, taken from culture after CMV antigen stimulation. These receptors came from a human donor in good health (CMV status not recorded). Some clones in this sample may be carry-over from other donors' samples.

There are a few counts of this clonotype. The rearrangement joins TRBV7-9 to TRBJ1-6; TRBD1 might be the D (5 bases). CDR1 and CDR2 (germline): SEHNR, FQNEAQ (reference sequence). Trimming stripped 5 bases from V and 12 bases from J, with 11 bases between. This CDR3 has 12 residues. In DNA form, the CDR3 reads TGTGCCAGCAGCCCTCGGGACGGACCCCTCCACTTT. It codes for CASSPRDGPLHF.

The chain carries TRBV7-9 and TRBJ2-7; the match to TRBD1 covers 7 bases. The CDR3 length is 15 residues. In germline, CDR1 is SEHNR, CDR2 FQNEAQ (reference sequence). With V trimmed by 1 base and J by 3 bases, 6 bases remained unmatched. The CDR3 coding sequence is TGTGCCAGCAGCTTAGTAAACAGGGGAAGCTACGAGCAGTACTTC. The encoded protein is CASSLVNRGSYEQYF.

This clonotype was counted many times. The J gene is TRBJ2-1, the V gene TRBV6-2 or TRBV6-3; D is possibly TRBD1 or TRBD2 (5 bases each). Germline V gives CDR1 MNHEY, CDR2 SVGEGT. V dropped 5 bases and J dropped 3 bases, with 8 bases sitting between them. The length of the CDR3 is 13 residues. CDR3 bases: TGTGCCAGCAGTCGGGGACGCTACAATGAGCAGTTCTTC. The encoded protein is CASSRGRYNEQFF.

At least ten counts were recorded for this clonotype. The V gene is TRBV7-2, the J gene TRBJ2-3; D is possibly TRBD2 (6 bases). Germline V gene data show CDR1 as SGHTA and CDR2 as FQGNSA. The ends were cut back, 5 bases at V and 8 bases at J, with 17 bases in the middle. The CDR3 is made up of 14 amino acids. The CDR3 DNA follows: TGTGCCAGCAGCCTGGTAGCGGTTGAGGGTACGCAGTATTTT. This translates into CASSLVAVEGTQYF.

This clonotype was recorded many times. The chain carries TRBV7-2 and TRBJ1-2; D is uncertain. The CDR3 sequence is 12 residues long. V lost 5 bases to trimming and J lost 10 bases, with 14 bases between them. The germline CDR1 and CDR2 sequences are SGHTA and FQGNSA. Here the CDR3 DNA reads TGTGCCAGCAGCCCCAGATCCGTTGACTACACCTTC. Translation: CASSPRSVDYTF.

The V and J genes are TRBV19 and TRBJ1-4; 7 nucleotides align to TRBD1. CDR1 is LNHDA, CDR2 SQIVND, per germline (reference sequence). The V and J ends lost 4 bases and 6 bases, in that order; junction bases with no gene match: 11. The CDR3 spans 16 residues. The CDR3: CASSSLNRGGDEKLFF. The DNA for the CDR3 is TGTGCCAGTAGTAGCCTAAACAGGGGTGGCGATGAAAAACTGTTTTTT.

The genes are TRBV20-1 and TRBJ2-7; D is ambiguous. CDR1 DFQATT and CDR2 SNEGSKA come from the germline V gene (reference sequence). This CDR3 region has 13 residues. V was trimmed by 6 bases and J by 5 bases, leaving 17 bases between them. CDR3 coding DNA: TGCAGTGCGACGCCAAGGATCGGCGACGAGCAGTACTTC. This gives the protein CSATPRIGDEQYF.

V and J are TRBV28 and TRBJ2-4; D gene unclear. The germline V and J ends were trimmed by 3 bases and 11 bases, with 11 bases remaining between them. Germline CDR1 reads MDHEN; CDR2 reads SYDVKM. The CDR3 runs to 12 residues. The chain's CDR3 is CASSFGGRVQYF. DNA for the CDR3: TGTGCCAGCAGTTTCGGTGGGCGCGTTCAGTACTTC.

The rearrangement links TRBV10-2 to TRBJ1-6; 7 bases align to TRBD1. CDR1 and CDR2 from the germline V gene are WSHSY and SAAADI. This CDR3 spans 14 amino acids. V trimming: 6 bases; J trimming: 7 bases; junction bases outside the gene matches: 6. The CDR3 DNA reads as TGCGCCAGCAGCGACAGGGATTTCAATTCACCCCTCCACTTT. Translating it yields CASSDRDFNSPLHF.

The V call is TRBV11-2, the J call TRBJ2-1; D unclear. The CDR3 is 15 amino acids. From germline, CDR1 is SGHAT and CDR2 FQNNGV. V gave up 7 bases and J gave up 0 bases, with 13 bases separating them. CDR3 amino acids: CASTGTPSSYNEQFF. Written as DNA, the CDR3 is TGTGCCAGCACCGGAACGCCAAGCTCCTACAATGAGCAGTTCTTC.

In the case of this clonotype: An end of the junction differs from the germline gene, which may be a read error. This sequence joins TRBV7-2 and TRBJ2-5; D ambiguous. This CDR3 spans 14 amino acids. Germline-derived CDR1 and CDR2 are SGHTA and FQGNSA. The CDR3 sequence is CASRPSRIQETRYF. The CDR3 bases are TGTGCCAGCAGGCCCTCCAGGATACAAGAGACCCGGTACTTC.

The genes are TRBV6-2 or TRBV6-3 and TRBJ1-1; D uncertain. Germline V CDR1 and CDR2: MNHEY, SVGEGT. CDR3 length equals 13 residues. Deletions cut 5 bases from V and 7 bases from J, with 14 bases between. As DNA, the CDR3 is TGTGCCAGCAGTCGGCTGGTGGACGGTGAAGCTTTCTTT. This translates into CASSRLVDGEAFF.